A single T cell receptor (beta chain) is shown here with its context. The data were obtained in a study of blood T cell repertoires in COVID-19. Trimming shortened V by 0 bases and J by 7 bases, and 9 bases separated the two germline ends. This CDR3 has 13 amino acids. The germline CDR1 and CDR2 sequences are SNHLY and FYNNEI. Sequencing was performed with immunoSEQ multiplex PCR; in TCRdb, only in-frame clones are kept and a portion is missing. In the table there are about 150,000 clones, roughly 84% of which are singletons. This chain uses TRBV2 with TRBJ1-2, with D possibly being TRBD1 (5 bases). This receptor was identified in a woman in her forties or fifties who had been exposed to COVID-19. The specimen sequenced was PBMCs or T cells enriched from blood (not recorded which). The CDR3 nucleotides read TGTGCCAGCAGTGAAGCGAGTAGGGGTGGCTACACCTTC. This encodes CASSEASRGGYTF.